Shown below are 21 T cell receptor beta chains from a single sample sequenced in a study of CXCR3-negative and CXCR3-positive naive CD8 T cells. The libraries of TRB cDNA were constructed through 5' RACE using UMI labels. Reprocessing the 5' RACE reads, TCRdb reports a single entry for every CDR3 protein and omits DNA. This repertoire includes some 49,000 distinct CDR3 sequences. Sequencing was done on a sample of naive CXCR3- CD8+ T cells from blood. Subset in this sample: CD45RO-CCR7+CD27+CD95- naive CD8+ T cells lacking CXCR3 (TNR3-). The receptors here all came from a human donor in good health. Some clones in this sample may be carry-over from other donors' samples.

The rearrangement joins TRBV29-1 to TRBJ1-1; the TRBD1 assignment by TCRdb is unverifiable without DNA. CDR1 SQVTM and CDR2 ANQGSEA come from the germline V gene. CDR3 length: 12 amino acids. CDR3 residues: CSAWTLYTEAFF.

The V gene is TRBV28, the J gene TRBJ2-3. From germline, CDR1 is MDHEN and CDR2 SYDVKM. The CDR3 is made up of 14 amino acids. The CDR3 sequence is CASSFPRPTDTQYF.

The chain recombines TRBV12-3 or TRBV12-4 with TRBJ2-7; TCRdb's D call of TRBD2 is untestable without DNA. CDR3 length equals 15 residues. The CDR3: CASSQLAGLSYEQYF.

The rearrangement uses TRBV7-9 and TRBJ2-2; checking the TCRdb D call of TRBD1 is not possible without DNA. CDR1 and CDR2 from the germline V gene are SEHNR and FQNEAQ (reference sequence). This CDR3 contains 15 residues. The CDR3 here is CASSGGQGVAGELFF.

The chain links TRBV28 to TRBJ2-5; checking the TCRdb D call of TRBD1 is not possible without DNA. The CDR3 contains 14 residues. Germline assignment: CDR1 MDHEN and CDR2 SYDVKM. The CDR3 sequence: CAATGLRVQETQYF.

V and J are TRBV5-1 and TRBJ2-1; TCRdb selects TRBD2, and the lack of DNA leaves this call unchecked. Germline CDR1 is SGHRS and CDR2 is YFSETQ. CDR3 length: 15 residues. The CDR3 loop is CASSFRLAGPNEQFF.

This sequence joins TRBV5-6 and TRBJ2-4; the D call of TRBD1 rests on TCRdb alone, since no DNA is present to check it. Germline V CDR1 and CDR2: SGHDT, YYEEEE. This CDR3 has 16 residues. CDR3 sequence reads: CASSSWDLQEQREEYF.

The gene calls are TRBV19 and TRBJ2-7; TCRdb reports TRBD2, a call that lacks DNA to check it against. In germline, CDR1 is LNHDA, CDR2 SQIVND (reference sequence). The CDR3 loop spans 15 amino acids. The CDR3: CASSILGGAGDEQYF.

The CDR3: CASSQPEGRGSETQYF. The rearrangement uses TRBV5-1 and TRBJ2-5; the TCRdb call, TRBD2, lacks DNA for checking. The CDR3 sequence is 16 residues long. CDR1 is SGHRS and CDR2 is YFSETQ in the germline V gene.

The CDR3 protein is CSVKGAQIFYNEQFF. The genes are TRBV29-1 and TRBJ2-1; the TCRdb D gene call, TRBD1, has no DNA to confirm it. This CDR3 region has 15 residues. The germline gives CDR1 SQVTM, CDR2 ANQGSEA.

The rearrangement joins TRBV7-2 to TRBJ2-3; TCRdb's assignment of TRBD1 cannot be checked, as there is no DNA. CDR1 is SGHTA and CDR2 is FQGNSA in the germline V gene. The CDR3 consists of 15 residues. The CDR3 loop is CASSLMGGGADTQYF.

CDR3 loop: CASSLLAGGITGELFF. This chain uses TRBV5-1 with TRBJ2-2; TCRdb's D call of TRBD2 is untestable without DNA. This CDR3 has 16 residues. Germline loops: CDR1 SGHRS, CDR2 YFSETQ.

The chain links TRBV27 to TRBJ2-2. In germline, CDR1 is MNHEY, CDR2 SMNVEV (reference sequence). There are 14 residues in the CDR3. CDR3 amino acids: CASSSPMNTGSCFF.

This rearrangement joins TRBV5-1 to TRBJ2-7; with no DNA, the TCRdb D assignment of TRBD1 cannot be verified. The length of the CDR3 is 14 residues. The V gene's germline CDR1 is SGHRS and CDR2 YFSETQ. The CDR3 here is CASSPGTGEAEQYF.

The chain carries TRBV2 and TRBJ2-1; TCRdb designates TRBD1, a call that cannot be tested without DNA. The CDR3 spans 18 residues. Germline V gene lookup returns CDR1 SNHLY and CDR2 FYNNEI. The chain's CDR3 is CASSGRGDKRGVYNEQFF.

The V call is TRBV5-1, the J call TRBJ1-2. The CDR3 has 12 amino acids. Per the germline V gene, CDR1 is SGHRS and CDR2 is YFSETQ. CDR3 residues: CASSSDVYGYTF.

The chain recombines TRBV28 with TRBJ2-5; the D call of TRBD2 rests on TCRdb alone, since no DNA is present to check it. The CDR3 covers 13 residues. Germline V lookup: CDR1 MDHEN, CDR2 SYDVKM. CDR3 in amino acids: CASQSGGDETQYF.

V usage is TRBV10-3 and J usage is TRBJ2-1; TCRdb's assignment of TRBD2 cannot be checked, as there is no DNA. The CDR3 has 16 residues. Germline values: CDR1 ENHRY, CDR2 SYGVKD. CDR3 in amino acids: CAISESELALYNEQFF.

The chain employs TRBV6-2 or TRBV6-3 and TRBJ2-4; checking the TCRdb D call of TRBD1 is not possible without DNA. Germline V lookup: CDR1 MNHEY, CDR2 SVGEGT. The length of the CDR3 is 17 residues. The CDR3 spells CASSFTSGTGAKNIQYF.

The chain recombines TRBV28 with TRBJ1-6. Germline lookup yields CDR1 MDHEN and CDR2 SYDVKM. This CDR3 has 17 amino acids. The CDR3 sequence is CASSLGHRSSYNSPLHF.

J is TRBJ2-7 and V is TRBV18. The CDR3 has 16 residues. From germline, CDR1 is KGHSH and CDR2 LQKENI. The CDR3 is CASPRSHVRDSYEQYF. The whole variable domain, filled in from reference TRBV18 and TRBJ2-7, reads NAGVMQNPRHLVRRRGQEARLRCSPMKGHSHVYWYRQLPEEGLKFMVYLQKENIIDESGMPKERFSAEFPKEGPSILRIQQVVRGDSAAYFCASPRSHVRDSYEQYFGPGTRLTVT.